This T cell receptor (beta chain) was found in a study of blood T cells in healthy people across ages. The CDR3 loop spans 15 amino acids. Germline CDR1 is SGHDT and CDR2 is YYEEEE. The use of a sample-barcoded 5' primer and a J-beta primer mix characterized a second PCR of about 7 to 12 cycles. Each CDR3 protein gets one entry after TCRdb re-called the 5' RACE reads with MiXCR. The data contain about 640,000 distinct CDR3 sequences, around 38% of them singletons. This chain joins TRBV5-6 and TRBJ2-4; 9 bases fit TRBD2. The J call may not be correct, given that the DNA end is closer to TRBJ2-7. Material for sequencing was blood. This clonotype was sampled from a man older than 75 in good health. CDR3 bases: TGTGCCAGCAGCGAGGGAGGGACTAGCTTTTACGAGCAGTACTTC. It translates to CASSEGGTSFYEQYF.